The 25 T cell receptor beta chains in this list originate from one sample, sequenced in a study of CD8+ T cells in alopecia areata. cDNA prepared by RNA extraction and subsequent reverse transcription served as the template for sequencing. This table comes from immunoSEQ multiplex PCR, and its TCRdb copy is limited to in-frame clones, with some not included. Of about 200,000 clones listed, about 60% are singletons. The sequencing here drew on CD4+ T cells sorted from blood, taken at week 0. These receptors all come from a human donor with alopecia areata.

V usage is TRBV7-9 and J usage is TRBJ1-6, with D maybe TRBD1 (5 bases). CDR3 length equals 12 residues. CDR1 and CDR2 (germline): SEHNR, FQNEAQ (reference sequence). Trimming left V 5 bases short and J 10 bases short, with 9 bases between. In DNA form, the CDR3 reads TGTGCCAGCAGCCGCGGGACGTCACCCCTCCACTTT. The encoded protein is CASSRGTSPLHF. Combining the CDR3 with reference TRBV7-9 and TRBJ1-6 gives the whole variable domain DTGVSQNPRHKITKRGQNVTFRCDPISEHNRLYWYRQTLGQGPEFLTYFQNEAQLEKSRLLSDRFSAERPKGSFSTLEIQRTEQGDSAMYLCASSRGTSPLHFGNGTRLTVT.

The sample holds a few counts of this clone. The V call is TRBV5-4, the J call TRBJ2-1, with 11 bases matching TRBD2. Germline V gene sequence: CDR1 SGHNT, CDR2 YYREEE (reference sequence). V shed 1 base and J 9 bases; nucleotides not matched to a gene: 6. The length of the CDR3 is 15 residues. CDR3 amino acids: CASSLTSGRGIEQFF. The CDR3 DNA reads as TGTGCCAGCAGCTTGACTAGCGGGAGAGGTATTGAGCAGTTCTTC. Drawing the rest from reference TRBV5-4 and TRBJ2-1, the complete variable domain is ETGVTQSPTHLIKTRGQQVTLRCSSQSGHNTVSWYQQALGQGPQFIFQYYREEENGRGNFPPRFSGLQFPNYSSELNVNALELDDSALYLCASSLTSGRGIEQFFGPGTRLTVL.

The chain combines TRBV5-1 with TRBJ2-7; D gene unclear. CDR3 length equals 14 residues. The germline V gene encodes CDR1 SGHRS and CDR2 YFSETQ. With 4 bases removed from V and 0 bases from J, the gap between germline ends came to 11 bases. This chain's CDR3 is CASSPRRSSYEQYF. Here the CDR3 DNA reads TGCGCCAGCAGCCCGAGGCGCAGCTCCTACGAGCAGTACTTC. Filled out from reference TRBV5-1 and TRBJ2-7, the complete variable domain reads KAGVTQTPRYLIKTRGQQVTLSCSPISGHRSVSWYQQTPGQGLQFLFEYFSETQRNKGNFPGRFSGRQFSNSRSEMNVSTLELGDSALYLCASSPRRSSYEQYFGPGTRLTVT.

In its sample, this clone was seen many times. CDR3 residues: CASSLAGMGGYTF. CDR3 DNA: TGCGCCAGCAGCTTGGCAGGGATGGGTGGCTACACCTTC. This chain joins TRBV5-1 and TRBJ1-2; D perhaps matches TRBD1 (5 bases). Trimming shortened V by 0 bases and J by 7 bases, and 10 bases separated the two germline ends. CDR3 length: 13 amino acids. Germline V gene data show CDR1 as SGHRS and CDR2 as YFSETQ. Full variable domain (missing parts from reference TRBV5-1 and TRBJ1-2): KAGVTQTPRYLIKTRGQQVTLSCSPISGHRSVSWYQQTPGQGLQFLFEYFSETQRNKGNFPGRFSGRQFSNSRSEMNVSTLELGDSALYLCASSLAGMGGYTFGSGTRLTVV.

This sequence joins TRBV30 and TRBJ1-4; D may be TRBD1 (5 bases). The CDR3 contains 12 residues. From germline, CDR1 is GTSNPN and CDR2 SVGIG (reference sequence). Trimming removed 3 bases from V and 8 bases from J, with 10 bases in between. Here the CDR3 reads CAWSTGQEKLFF. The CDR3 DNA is TGTGCCTGGAGCACAGGTCAGGAAAAACTGTTTTTT.

DNA for the CDR3: TGCGCCAGCAGAGGACTAGCGGGAAGGTACAATGAGCAGTTCTTC. This codes for CASRGLAGRYNEQFF. V gene TRBV4-1 combines with J gene TRBJ2-1, with 12 bases lining up with TRBD2. After removal of 6 bases from V and 4 bases from J, the junction contained 4 bases not matched to a gene. The CDR3 totals 15 residues. Germline CDR1 is MGHRA and CDR2 is YSYEKL.

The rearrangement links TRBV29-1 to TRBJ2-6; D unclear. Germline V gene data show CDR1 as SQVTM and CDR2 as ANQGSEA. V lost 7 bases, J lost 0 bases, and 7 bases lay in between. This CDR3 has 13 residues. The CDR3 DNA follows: TGCAGCGGCCTGATCTCTGGGGCCAACGTCCTGACTTTC. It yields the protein CSGLISGANVLTF.

The CDR3 coding sequence is TGTGCCAGCGGGCAGGGGGCGTTGGGCTACACCTTC. Translation: CASGQGALGYTF. The rearrangement uses TRBV7-9 and TRBJ1-2; 8 nucleotides agree with TRBD1. CDR3 length: 12 residues. Germline-derived CDR1 and CDR2 are SEHNR and FQNEAQ (reference sequence). Trimming at V came to 8 bases and at J to 8 bases, leaving 7 bases not matched to a gene.

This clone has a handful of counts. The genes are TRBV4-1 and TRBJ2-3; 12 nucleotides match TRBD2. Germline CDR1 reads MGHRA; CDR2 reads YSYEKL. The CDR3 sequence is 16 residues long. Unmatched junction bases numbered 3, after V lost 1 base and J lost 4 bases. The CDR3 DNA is TGCGCCAGCAGCCAAGGCCTAGCGGGAGGGTCAGATACGCAGTATTTT. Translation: CASSQGLAGGSDTQYF.

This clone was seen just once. CDR3 DNA sequence: TGCAGCGTCACAGGGACTCTCACAGATACGCAGTATTTT. Its translation is CSVTGTLTDTQYF. The rearrangement joins TRBV29-1 to TRBJ2-3, with D perhaps given as TRBD1 or TRBD2 (6 bases each). Germline V lookup: CDR1 SQVTM, CDR2 ANQGSEA. This CDR3 has 13 residues. V lost 6 bases to trimming and J lost 2 bases, with 12 bases between them.

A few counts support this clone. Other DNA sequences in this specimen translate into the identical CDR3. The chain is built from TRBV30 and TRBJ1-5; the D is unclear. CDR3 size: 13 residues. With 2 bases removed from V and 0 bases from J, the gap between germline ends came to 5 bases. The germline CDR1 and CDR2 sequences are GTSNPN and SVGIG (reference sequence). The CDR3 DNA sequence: TGTGCCTGGAGTCTCGATAGCAATCAGCCCCAGCATTTT. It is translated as CAWSLDSNQPQHF.

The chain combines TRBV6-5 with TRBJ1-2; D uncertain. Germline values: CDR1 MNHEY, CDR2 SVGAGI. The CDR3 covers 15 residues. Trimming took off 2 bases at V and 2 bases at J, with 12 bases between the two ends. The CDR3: CASSYGQVTNYGYTF. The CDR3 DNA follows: TGTGCCAGCAGTTACGGCCAGGTCACCAACTATGGCTACACCTTC.

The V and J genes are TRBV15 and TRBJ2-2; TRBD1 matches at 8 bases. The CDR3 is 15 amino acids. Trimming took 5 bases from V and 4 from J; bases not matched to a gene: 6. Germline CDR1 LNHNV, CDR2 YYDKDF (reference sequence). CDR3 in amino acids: CATSQGDRTTGELFF. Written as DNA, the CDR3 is TGTGCCACCAGCCAGGGGGACAGGACCACCGGGGAGCTGTTTTTT.

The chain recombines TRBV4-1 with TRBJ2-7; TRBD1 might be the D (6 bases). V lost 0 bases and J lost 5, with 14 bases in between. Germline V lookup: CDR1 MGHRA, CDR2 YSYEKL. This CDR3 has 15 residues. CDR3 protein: CASSQEYRAIDEQYF. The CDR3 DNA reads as TGCGCCAGCAGCCAAGAATACAGGGCGATCGACGAGCAGTACTTC.

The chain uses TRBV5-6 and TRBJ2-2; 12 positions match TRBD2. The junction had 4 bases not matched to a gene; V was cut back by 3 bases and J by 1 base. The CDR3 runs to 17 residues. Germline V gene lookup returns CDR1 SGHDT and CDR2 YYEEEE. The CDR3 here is CASSYRTSGVNTGELFF. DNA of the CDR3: TGTGCCAGCAGCTACCGGACTAGCGGGGTGAACACCGGGGAGCTGTTTTTT.

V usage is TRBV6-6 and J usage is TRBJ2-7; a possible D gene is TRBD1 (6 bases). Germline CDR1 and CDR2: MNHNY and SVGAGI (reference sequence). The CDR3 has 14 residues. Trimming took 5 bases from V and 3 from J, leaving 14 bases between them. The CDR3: CASSPRTGHYEQYF. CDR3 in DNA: TGTGCCAGCAGTCCTCGGACGGGACACTACGAGCAGTACTTC.

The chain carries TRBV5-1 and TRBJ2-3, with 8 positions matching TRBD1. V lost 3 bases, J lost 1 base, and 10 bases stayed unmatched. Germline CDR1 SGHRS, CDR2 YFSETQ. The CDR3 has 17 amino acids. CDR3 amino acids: CASSSIRTGWGTDTQYF. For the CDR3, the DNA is TGCGCCAGCAGCTCGATAAGGACAGGGTGGGGCACAGATACGCAGTATTTT.

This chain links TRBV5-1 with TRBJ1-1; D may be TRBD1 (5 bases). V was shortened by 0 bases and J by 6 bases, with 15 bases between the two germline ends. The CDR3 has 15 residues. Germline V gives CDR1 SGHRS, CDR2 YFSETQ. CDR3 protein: CASSLGQTSVPEAFF. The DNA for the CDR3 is TGCGCCAGCAGCTTGGGACAGACATCGGTCCCTGAAGCTTTCTTT. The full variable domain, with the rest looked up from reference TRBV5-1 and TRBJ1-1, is KAGVTQTPRYLIKTRGQQVTLSCSPISGHRSVSWYQQTPGQGLQFLFEYFSETQRNKGNFPGRFSGRQFSNSRSEMNVSTLELGDSALYLCASSLGQTSVPEAFFGQGTRLTVV.

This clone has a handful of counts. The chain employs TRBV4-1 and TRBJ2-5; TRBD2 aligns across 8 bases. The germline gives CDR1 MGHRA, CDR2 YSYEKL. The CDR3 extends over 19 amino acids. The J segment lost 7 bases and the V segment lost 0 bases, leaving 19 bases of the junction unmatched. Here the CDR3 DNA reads TGCGCCAGCAGCCAAGACCCGCCGGATGGCGGGAGGCCGGCAGGGACCCAGTACTTC. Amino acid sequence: CASSQDPPDGGRPAGTQYF.

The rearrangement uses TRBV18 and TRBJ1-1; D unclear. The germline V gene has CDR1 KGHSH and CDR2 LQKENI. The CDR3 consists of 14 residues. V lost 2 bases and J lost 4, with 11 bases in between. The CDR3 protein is CASSPAIGTTEAFF. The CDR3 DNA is TGTGCCAGCTCACCAGCGATCGGAACCACTGAAGCTTTCTTT.

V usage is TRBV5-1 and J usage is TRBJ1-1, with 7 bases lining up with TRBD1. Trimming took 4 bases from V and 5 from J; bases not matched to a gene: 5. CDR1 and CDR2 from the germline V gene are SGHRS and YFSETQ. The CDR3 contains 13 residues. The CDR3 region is CASSQGVDTEAFF. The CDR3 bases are TGCGCCAGCAGCCAGGGGGTAGATACTGAAGCTTTCTTT.

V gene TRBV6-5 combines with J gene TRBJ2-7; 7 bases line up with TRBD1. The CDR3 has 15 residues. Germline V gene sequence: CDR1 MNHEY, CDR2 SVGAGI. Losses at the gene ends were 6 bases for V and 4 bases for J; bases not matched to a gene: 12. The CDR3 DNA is TGTGCCAGCAGACCTCTCGACAGGGCTAAATACGAGCAGTACTTC. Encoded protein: CASRPLDRAKYEQYF.

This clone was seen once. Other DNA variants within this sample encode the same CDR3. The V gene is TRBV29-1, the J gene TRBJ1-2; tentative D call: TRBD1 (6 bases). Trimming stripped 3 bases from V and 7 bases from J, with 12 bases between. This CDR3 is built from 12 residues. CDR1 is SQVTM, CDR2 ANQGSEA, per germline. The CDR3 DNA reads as TGCAGCGTTGAGCGGGGGGCAGGTGGCTACACCTTC. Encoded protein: CSVERGAGGYTF.

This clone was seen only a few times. This chain's CDR3 is CASNRQGTSNQPQHF. The CDR3 DNA sequence: TGTGCCAGCAACCGACAGGGGACTAGCAATCAGCCCCAGCATTTT. The chain is built from TRBV2 and TRBJ1-5; TRBD1 aligns across 8 bases. J was trimmed by 0 bases and V by 7 bases; bases with no gene match: 5. The germline V gene encodes CDR1 SNHLY and CDR2 FYNNEI. The CDR3 is 15 residues long.

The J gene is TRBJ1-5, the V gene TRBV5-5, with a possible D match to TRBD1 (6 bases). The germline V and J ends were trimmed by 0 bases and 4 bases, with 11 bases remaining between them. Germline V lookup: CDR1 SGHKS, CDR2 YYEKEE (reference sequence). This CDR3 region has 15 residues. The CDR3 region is CASSLAQGLNQPQHF. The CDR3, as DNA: TGTGCCAGCAGCTTGGCACAGGGATTGAATCAGCCCCAGCATTTT.